These 30 T cell receptor beta chains were sequenced from one sample in a study of OX40 agonist ivuxolimab in advanced cancers. Sequenced by immunoSEQ multiplex PCR; TCRdb stores in-frame clones only, minus some. Of approximately 60,000 clones in the sample, approximately 93% were seen once. This material consisted of CD4+ or CD8+ T cells sorted from blood, taken in a trial of the OX40 agonist ivuxolimab. All receptors derive from an adult with an advanced solid tumor such as melanoma, head and neck, liver or kidney cancer.

J is TRBJ2-1 and V is TRBV15; TRBD2 matches at 7 bases. This CDR3 has 16 residues. The germline V gene has CDR1 LNHNV and CDR2 YYDKDF (reference sequence). J gave up 0 bases and V 3 bases, and 5 bases lay outside the gene matches. This chain's CDR3 is CATSSTGLLSYNEQFF. The CDR3 DNA reads as TGTGCCACCAGCAGTACGGGACTACTCTCCTACAATGAGCAGTTCTTC.

The chain is built from TRBV30 and TRBJ2-7; D is unresolved. Between the trimmed V and J ends, which lost 0 bases and 1 base, there was a span of 7 bases. Germline CDR1 and CDR2: GTSNPN and SVGIG (reference sequence). The CDR3 spans 13 residues. The CDR3 sequence: CAWSVGTSYEQYF. CDR3 coding DNA: TGTGCCTGGAGTGTAGGTACTTCCTACGAGCAGTACTTC. Full variable domain (rest looked up from reference TRBV30 and TRBJ2-7): SQTIHQWPATLVQPVGSPLSLECTVEGTSNPNLYWYRQAAGRGLQLLFYSVGIGQISSEVPQNLSASRPQDRQFILSSKKLLLSDSGFYLCAWSVGTSYEQYFGPGTRLTVT.

V usage is TRBV2 and J usage is TRBJ1-1, with 11 bases aligning to TRBD1. The germline V gene has CDR1 SNHLY and CDR2 FYNNEI. The CDR3 spans 14 residues. The V gene end was trimmed by 7 bases and the J gene end by 2 bases; junction bases not matched to a gene: 3. CDR3 coding DNA: TGTGCCAGCACCTGGACAGGGGGCAACACTGAAGCTTTCTTT. Protein sequence: CASTWTGGNTEAFF.

V usage is TRBV2 and J usage is TRBJ2-1; D may be TRBD1 (6 bases). The V gene's germline CDR1 is SNHLY and CDR2 FYNNEI. V shed 7 bases and J shed 15 bases, with 19 bases lying between them. This CDR3 has 12 amino acids. This chain's CDR3 is CASTLGQRVSFF. The CDR3 DNA is TGTGCCAGCACTCTAGGACAGAGGGTCTCGTTCTTC.

The chain links TRBV6-5 to TRBJ2-3, with D unclear. Per germline, CDR1 MNHEY and CDR2 SVGAGI. This CDR3 has 15 residues. V was cut by 1 base and J by 3 bases, with 11 bases left in between. For the CDR3, the DNA is TGTGCCAGCAGTTACTGGGTAGCCGGGACAGATACGCAGTATTTT. It codes for CASSYWVAGTDTQYF.

CDR3 in DNA: TGTGCCTGGAGTCAGGACGGACCCTACGAGCAGTACTTC. Protein product: CAWSQDGPYEQYF. The chain joins TRBV30 to TRBJ2-7; unclear D gene. This CDR3 region has 13 residues. The V end lost 2 bases, the J end lost 2 bases, and 10 bases lay between the germline ends. Germline values: CDR1 GTSNPN, CDR2 SVGIG (reference sequence). The full variable domain, with the rest looked up from reference TRBV30 and TRBJ2-7, is SQTIHQWPATLVQPVGSPLSLECTVEGTSNPNLYWYRQAAGRGLQLLFYSVGIGQISSEVPQNLSASRPQDRQFILSSKKLLLSDSGFYLCAWSQDGPYEQYFGPGTRLTVT.

This chain joins TRBV11-3 and TRBJ2-2; D gene unclear. Looked up from germline, CDR1 is SGHNT and CDR2 is YENEEA. CDR3 length equals 15 residues. The V gene lost 5 bases and the J gene lost 0 bases, with 10 bases spanning the gap. The CDR3 here is CASSPDNPNTGELFF. CDR3 DNA: TGTGCCAGCAGCCCCGACAACCCGAACACCGGGGAGCTGTTTTTT.

This clone was detected a few times. V usage is TRBV12-5 and J usage is TRBJ1-5; D not certain. From germline, CDR1 is LGHNT and CDR2 FRNRAP. There are 13 residues in the CDR3. Trimming left V 5 bases short and J 9 bases short, with 14 bases between. This CDR3 is CASGPAGYSPQHF. In DNA, the CDR3 is TGTGCTAGTGGTCCAGCGGGATACTCGCCCCAGCATTTT.

V and J are TRBV7-9 and TRBJ2-7; 7 bases agree with TRBD2. The CDR3 consists of 15 residues. Unmatched junction bases numbered 7, after V lost 3 bases and J lost 2 bases. Germline V CDR1 and CDR2: SEHNR, FQNEAQ (reference sequence). The CDR3 protein is CASSFDGRHPYEQYF. The CDR3 bases are TGTGCCAGCAGCTTTGACGGGAGGCATCCCTACGAGCAGTACTTC.

This sequence joins TRBV2 and TRBJ1-2; 11 bases align to TRBD1. Trimming took 5 bases from V and 8 from J; bases not matched to a gene: 4. CDR1 and CDR2 (germline): SNHLY, FYNNEI. The CDR3 contains 13 residues. The CDR3 loop is CASSRTGGRGYTF. DNA of the CDR3: TGTGCCAGCAGTCGGACAGGGGGCCGAGGCTACACCTTC.

CDR3 protein: CASSLRPGQGEGEQFF. The CDR3 DNA sequence: TGTGCCAGCAGCTTACGACCGGGACAGGGGGAGGGTGAGCAGTTCTTC. V usage is TRBV13 and J usage is TRBJ2-1; 11 bases are a match to TRBD1. Germline V lookup: CDR1 PRHDT, CDR2 FYEKMQ (reference sequence). The V segment lost 2 bases and the J segment 9 bases; nucleotides outside the gene matches: 9. The CDR3 consists of 16 residues.

The chain couples TRBV9 to TRBJ1-1; unclear D gene. V lost 3 bases, J lost 1 base, and 7 bases lay in between. This CDR3 contains 13 residues. The V gene's germline CDR1 is SGDLS and CDR2 YYNGEE. CDR3 DNA: TGTGCCAGCAGCGCGGGGTCGAACACTGAAGCTTTCTTT. Its translation is CASSAGSNTEAFF.

The chain has TRBV10-2 and TRBJ2-7; TRBD2 matches 8 bases. The ends lost 2 bases at V and 2 bases at J; junction bases unmatched: 11. CDR3 length: 17 amino acids. In germline, CDR1 is WSHSY, CDR2 SAAADI. The CDR3 spells CASSEPHAAGGPYEQYF. The CDR3 DNA follows: TGCGCCAGCAGTGAGCCCCACGCCGCGGGAGGCCCCTACGAGCAGTACTTC.

J is TRBJ2-7 and V is TRBV7-9; 9 bases fit TRBD1. CDR1 SEHNR and CDR2 FQNEAQ come from the germline V gene (reference sequence). With V trimmed by 2 bases and J by 10 bases, 6 bases remained unmatched. The CDR3 runs 13 residues. CDR3 region: CASSLTGGGEQYF. The CDR3 DNA follows: TGTGCCAGCAGCTTAACAGGGGGCGGCGAACAGTACTTC.

V gene TRBV13 combines with J gene TRBJ1-1; D possibly corresponds to TRBD1 (5 bases). The V gene's germline CDR1 is PRHDT and CDR2 FYEKMQ (reference sequence). This CDR3 comprises 13 residues. Trimming left V 5 bases short and J 5 bases short, with 12 bases between. CDR3 nucleotide sequence: TGTGCCAGCAGCCCAGGGTCGGGGACTGAAGCTTTCTTT. Protein product: CASSPGSGTEAFF.

The J gene is TRBJ2-3, the V gene TRBV9; no clear D. The CDR3 covers 14 residues. Germline CDR1 is SGDLS and CDR2 is YYNGEE. V lost 0 bases, J lost 4 bases, and 9 bases lay in between. The CDR3 DNA reads TGTGCCAGCAGCGTAGGGGTGGGGTCAGATACGCAGTATTTT. Amino acids: CASSVGVGSDTQYF.

V and J are TRBV7-6 and TRBJ2-5, with 11 positions matching TRBD2. This CDR3 region has 17 residues. Trimming cost V 0 bases and J 3 bases; bases outside gene matches: 6. Germline loops: CDR1 SGHVS, CDR2 FNYEAQ. This CDR3 is CASSLAWLAGGKETQYF. The CDR3 DNA reads TGTGCCAGCAGCTTAGCTTGGCTAGCGGGAGGAAAAGAGACCCAGTACTTC.

The chain recombines TRBV6-5 with TRBJ1-2; possible D gene TRBD1, 5 bases. The germline CDR1 and CDR2 sequences are MNHEY and SVGAGI. The CDR3 length is 14 residues. Deletions cut 0 bases from V and 7 bases from J, with 12 bases between. The CDR3 region has the DNA TGTGCCAGCAGTTACTCGGGAGGGACTGGTGGCTACACCTTC. It is translated as CASSYSGGTGGYTF.

This chain uses TRBV13 with TRBJ1-1; D unclear. The CDR3 has 11 residues. The ends were cut back, 2 bases at V and 8 bases at J, with 6 bases in the middle. CDR1 and CDR2 (germline): PRHDT, FYEKMQ (reference sequence). CDR3 bases: TGTGCCAGCAGCTTAAGAGGCGAAGCTTTCTTT. Amino acid sequence: CASSLRGEAFF.

The chain employs TRBV11-2 and TRBJ1-2; D perhaps matches TRBD1 (6 bases). This CDR3 contains 14 residues. Between the trimmed V and J ends, which lost 4 bases and 3 bases, there was a span of 12 bases. Germline loops: CDR1 SGHAT, CDR2 FQNNGV. The CDR3 reads CASSSRGTYYGYTF. In DNA, the CDR3 is TGTGCCAGCAGCTCAAGGGGGACATACTATGGCTACACCTTC.

This clone was counted a few times. V usage is TRBV10-3 and J usage is TRBJ1-2; unclear D gene. Germline CDR1 reads ENHRY; CDR2 reads SYGVKD. Trimming took off 2 bases at V and 6 bases at J, with 4 bases between the two ends. The CDR3 spans 11 residues. The CDR3: CAISEGNGYTF. CDR3 nucleotides: TGTGCCATCAGTGAGGGGAATGGCTACACCTTC.

J is TRBJ2-5 and V is TRBV5-1; 8 bases agree with TRBD1. In germline, CDR1 is SGHRS, CDR2 YFSETQ. The CDR3 is made up of 14 amino acids. V was pared by 6 bases and J by 5 bases, with 9 bases of the junction left unmatched. This CDR3 reads CASTDRGLSETQYF. The CDR3 bases are TGCGCCAGCACTGACAGGGGCCTATCTGAGACCCAGTACTTC.

The chain uses TRBV21-1 and TRBJ1-4. TRBV21-1 is listed as a pseudogene. The CDR3 covers 18 residues. In DNA form, the CDR3 reads TGTGCCCGATTCTCTCAGGTGGAGAAGGGACGTCGATCTGAAAAACTGTTTTTT. As protein: CARFSQVEKGRRSEKLFF.

The rearrangement links TRBV2 to TRBJ2-3; 9 positions agree with TRBD1. V trimming: 4 bases; J trimming: 4 bases; junction bases outside the gene matches: 9. Germline CDR1 reads SNHLY; CDR2 reads FYNNEI. CDR3 size: 16 residues. The CDR3 protein is CASSGAEGQGADTQYF. CDR3 in DNA: TGTGCCAGCAGTGGGGCGGAGGGACAGGGAGCAGATACGCAGTATTTT.

The CDR3: CAISDPGTGPSYEQYF. CDR3 DNA sequence: TGTGCCATCAGTGATCCCGGGACTGGACCCTCTTACGAGCAGTACTTC. The chain recombines TRBV10-3 with TRBJ2-7; tentative D call: TRBD2 (6 bases). This CDR3 spans 16 amino acids. Trimming removed 3 bases from V and 4 bases from J, with 19 bases in between. Looked up from germline, CDR1 is ENHRY and CDR2 is SYGVKD.

The genes are TRBV19 and TRBJ2-1; D is possibly TRBD2 (5 bases). V was clipped by 9 bases and J by 2 bases, with 17 bases between them. The germline CDR1 and CDR2 sequences are LNHDA and SQIVND (reference sequence). The CDR3 consists of 15 residues. The CDR3 is CARLLPGRPYNEQFF. The CDR3 nucleotides read TGTGCCAGGCTACTCCCGGGGAGACCCTACAATGAGCAGTTCTTC.

This clone occurred once. This chain joins TRBV7-2 and TRBJ2-7; D is undetermined. Trimming took 4 bases from V and 7 from J, leaving 17 bases between them. Germline V lookup: CDR1 SGHTA, CDR2 FQGNSA. The CDR3 contains 14 residues. CDR3 protein: CASSSYSVFREQYF. The CDR3 DNA reads as TGTGCCAGCAGCTCTTACTCAGTCTTTCGGGAGCAGTACTTC. The full variable domain, rest sourced from reference TRBV7-2 and TRBJ2-7, is GAGVSQSPSNKVTEKGKDVELRCDPISGHTALYWYRQSLGQGLEFLIYFQGNSAPDKSGLPSDRFSAERTGGSVSTLTIQRTQQEDSAVYLCASSSYSVFREQYFGPGTRLTVT.

The genes are TRBV28 and TRBJ2-3; 8 bases align to TRBD2. The ends lost 4 bases at V and 1 base at J; junction bases unmatched: 4. CDR1 is MDHEN and CDR2 is SYDVKM in the germline V gene. The CDR3 length is 15 residues. The CDR3 is CASSSERERTDTQYF. In nucleotides, the CDR3 is TGTGCCAGCAGTTCCGAGCGGGAGCGCACAGATACGCAGTATTTT.

The genes are TRBV28 and TRBJ2-1; TRBD2 is a possible D gene (5 bases). Germline V lookup: CDR1 MDHEN, CDR2 SYDVKM. There are 13 residues in the CDR3. V lost 6 bases to trimming and J lost 5 bases, with 11 bases between them. The chain's CDR3 is CASSIRTDNEQFF. CDR3 bases: TGTGCCAGCAGCATCAGGACTGACAATGAGCAGTTCTTC.

This chain's CDR3 is CASSKGQGADTQYF. Written as DNA, the CDR3 is TGTGCCAGTAGTAAAGGACAGGGTGCGGATACGCAGTATTTT. This chain connects TRBV19 to TRBJ2-3; 8 bases fit TRBD1. The CDR3 runs 14 residues. V lost 4 bases, J lost 6 bases, and 6 bases stayed unmatched. Germline CDR1 reads LNHDA; CDR2 reads SQIVND (reference sequence).